This T cell receptor beta chain originates from a study of blood T cells in healthy people across ages. Findings and limits, study-wide: Higher diversity and more naive CD4+ cells were features of long-lived donors, compared to aged donors.

Primers used in a second PCR of roughly 7 to 12 cycles were a sample-barcoded 5' primer and a J-beta primer mix. TCRdb used MiXCR to reprocess the 5' RACE reads, holding one entry per CDR3 protein. The sample consists of about 650,000 distinct CDR3 sequences, about 34% of them appearing once. CDR1 and CDR2 from the germline V gene are LGHNA and YNFKEQ. The CDR3 has 15 residues. Russia was home to the donors, healthy Caucasian individuals aged roughly 6 to 100. Investigators took 9.5 to 10 milliliters of peripheral blood from every donor. Total RNA, at least 5 micrograms per sample, was extracted from PBMCs. A remark on this clonotype: The target antigen is unknown. Germline is not matched at one junction end, which may reflect a read error.

This sequence joins TRBV4-2 and TRBJ2-1; D possibly corresponds to TRBD1 (6 bases). The origin of this receptor is a woman aged 80 or over in good health. The material sequenced was blood. The CDR3: CASSLDRESFNEQFF. The CDR3 nucleotides are TGTGCCAGCAGCCTGGACAGAGAGTCCTTCAATGAGCAGTTCTTC.